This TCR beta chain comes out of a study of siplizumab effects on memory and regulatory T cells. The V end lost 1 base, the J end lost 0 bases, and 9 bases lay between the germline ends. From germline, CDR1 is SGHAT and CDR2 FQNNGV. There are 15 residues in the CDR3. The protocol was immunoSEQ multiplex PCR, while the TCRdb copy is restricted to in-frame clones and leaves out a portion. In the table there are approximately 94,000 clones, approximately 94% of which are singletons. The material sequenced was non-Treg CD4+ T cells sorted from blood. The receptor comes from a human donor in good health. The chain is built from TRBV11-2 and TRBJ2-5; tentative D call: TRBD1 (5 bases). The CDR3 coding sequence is TGTGCCAGCAGCTTAGGGGGCACAGACCAAGAGACCCAGTACTTC. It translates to CASSLGGTDQETQYF.